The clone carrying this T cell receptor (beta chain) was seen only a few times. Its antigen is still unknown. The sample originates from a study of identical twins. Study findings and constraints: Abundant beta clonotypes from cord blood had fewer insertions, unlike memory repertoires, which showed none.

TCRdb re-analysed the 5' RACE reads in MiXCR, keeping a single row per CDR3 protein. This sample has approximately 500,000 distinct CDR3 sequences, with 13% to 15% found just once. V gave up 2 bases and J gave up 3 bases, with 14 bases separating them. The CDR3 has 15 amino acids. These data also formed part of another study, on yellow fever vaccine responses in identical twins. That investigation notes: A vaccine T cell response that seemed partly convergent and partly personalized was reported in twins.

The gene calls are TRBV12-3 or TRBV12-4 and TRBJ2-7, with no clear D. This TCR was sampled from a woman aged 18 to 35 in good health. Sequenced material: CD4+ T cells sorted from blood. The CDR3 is CASSLKPPHSYEQYF. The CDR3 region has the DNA TGTGCCAGCAGTTTAAAGCCTCCTCACAGCTACGAGCAGTACTTC.